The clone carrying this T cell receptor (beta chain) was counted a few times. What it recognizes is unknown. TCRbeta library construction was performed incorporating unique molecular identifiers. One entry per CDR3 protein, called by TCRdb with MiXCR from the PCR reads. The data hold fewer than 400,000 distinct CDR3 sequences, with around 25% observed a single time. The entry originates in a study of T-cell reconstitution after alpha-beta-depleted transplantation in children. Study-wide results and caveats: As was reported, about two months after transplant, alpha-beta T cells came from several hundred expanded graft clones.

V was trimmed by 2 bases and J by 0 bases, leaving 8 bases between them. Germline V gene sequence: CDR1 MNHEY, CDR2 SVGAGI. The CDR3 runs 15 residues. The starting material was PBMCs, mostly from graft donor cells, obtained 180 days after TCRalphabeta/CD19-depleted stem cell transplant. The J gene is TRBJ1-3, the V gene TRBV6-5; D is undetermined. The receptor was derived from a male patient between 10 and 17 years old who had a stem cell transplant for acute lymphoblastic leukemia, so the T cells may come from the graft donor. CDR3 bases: TGTGCCAGCAGTTACGGACCCGGCTCTGGAAACACCATATATTTT. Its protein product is CASSYGPGSGNTIYF.